A single sample gave rise to the 21 T cell receptor beta chains below, sequenced in a study of shared clonotypes between healthy human individuals. The method was immunoSEQ multiplex PCR; TCRdb's version includes in-frame clones alone and lacks a portion of them. The sample has millions of clones, 90% to 95% seen once. Input material: naive CD4+ T cells sorted from blood. Indicated subset: CD45RA+ positively selected. The receptor set was obtained from a young man in good health.

This clone has just one count. The chain has TRBV30 and TRBJ2-7; TRBD2 is a possible D gene (6 bases). CDR1 and CDR2 from the germline V gene are GTSNPN and SVGIG (reference sequence). V was trimmed by 3 bases and J by 2 bases, leaving 17 bases between them. The CDR3 loop spans 15 amino acids. CDR3 sequence reads: CAWSVRDFRPYEQYF. The CDR3 DNA reads TGTGCCTGGAGCGTCCGGGACTTCCGACCCTACGAGCAGTACTTC. Filled out from reference TRBV30 and TRBJ2-7, the complete variable domain reads SQTIHQWPATLVQPVGSPLSLECTVEGTSNPNLYWYRQAAGRGLQLLFYSVGIGQISSEVPQNLSASRPQDRQFILSSKKLLLSDSGFYLCAWSVRDFRPYEQYFGPGTRLTVT.

This clone was detected only once. The CDR3 DNA reads TGTGCCAGCAGTGGGGAGAGGGGGCTCGTGAGGACTGAAGCTTTCTTT. Protein sequence: CASSGERGLVRTEAFF. V is TRBV6-1 and J is TRBJ1-1, with TRBD1 matching 7 bases. CDR3 length: 16 amino acids. Germline loops: CDR1 MNHNS, CDR2 SASEGT. V gave up 4 bases and J gave up 5 bases; unmatched junction bases: 13.

This sequence joins TRBV9 and TRBJ1-1; maybe TRBD1 (5 bases). V lost 7 bases and J lost 1, with 20 bases in between. Germline V gene lookup returns CDR1 SGDLS and CDR2 YYNGEE. The CDR3 sequence is 16 residues long. This CDR3 is CASPSARGTPNTEAFF. In DNA form, the CDR3 reads TGTGCCAGCCCCTCTGCGAGGGGTACCCCGAACACTGAAGCTTTCTTT. Variable domain in full (rest from reference TRBV9 and TRBJ1-1): DSGVTQTPKHLITATGQRVTLRCSPRSGDLSVYWYQQSLDQGLQFLIQYYNGEERAKGNILERFSAQQFPDLHSELNLSSLELGDSALYFCASPSARGTPNTEAFFGQGTRLTVV.

V usage is TRBV7-9 and J usage is TRBJ2-7; 7 bases match TRBD1. The V gene end was trimmed by 5 bases and the J gene end by 0 bases; junction bases not matched to a gene: 7. Germline CDR1 is SEHNR and CDR2 is FQNEAQ (reference sequence). This CDR3 is 15 amino acids long. CDR3 residues: CASSLPGQSSYEQYF. CDR3 coding DNA: TGTGCCAGCAGCCTCCCGGGACAGAGCTCCTACGAGCAGTACTTC.

The chain employs TRBV5-1 and TRBJ2-3; D gene unclear. Germline values: CDR1 SGHRS, CDR2 YFSETQ. The CDR3 consists of 12 residues. Trimming shortened V by 5 bases and J by 0 bases, and 4 bases separated the two germline ends. The CDR3 sequence is CASRISTDTQYF. Here the CDR3 DNA reads TGCGCCAGCAGAATTAGCACAGATACGCAGTATTTT.

CDR3 sequence reads: CASSEQRGYSNQPQHF. CDR3 DNA: TGTGCCAGCAGTGAGCAAAGAGGATATAGCAATCAGCCCCAGCATTTT. This chain joins TRBV6-1 and TRBJ1-5, with D uncertain. Germline V gives CDR1 MNHNS, CDR2 SASEGT. The CDR3 contains 16 residues. The ends were cut back, 3 bases at V and 0 bases at J, with 12 bases in the middle.

The chain combines TRBV5-1 with TRBJ1-1; D is possibly TRBD1 (6 bases). V dropped 5 bases and J dropped 3 bases, with 14 bases sitting between them. The V gene's germline CDR1 is SGHRS and CDR2 YFSETQ. The CDR3 is 14 residues long. CDR3 amino acids: CASRSGGGDTEAFF. The CDR3, as DNA: TGCGCCAGCAGAAGCGGGGGCGGGGACACTGAAGCTTTCTTT.

This clone was picked up one time. The chain couples TRBV6-1 to TRBJ1-5; the D gene is possibly TRBD1 (6 bases). The V end lost 0 bases, the J end lost 2 bases, and 8 bases lay between the germline ends. Germline loops: CDR1 MNHNS, CDR2 SASEGT. This CDR3 comprises 15 residues. The CDR3 spells CASSEAKGGNQPQHF. The CDR3 coding sequence is TGTGCCAGCAGTGAAGCGAAGGGGGGCAATCAGCCCCAGCATTTT.

In regard to this clone: Mismatch with germline at one junction end may stem from a read error. The rearrangement joins TRBV5-1 to TRBJ2-2, with a possible D match to TRBD1 (5 bases). The CDR3 is made up of 16 amino acids. CDR1 and CDR2 (germline): SGHRS, YFSETQ. CDR3 DNA sequence: TGCGCCAGCACCTTGACAGCTCTCCCTAACACCGGGGAGCTGTTTTTT. Translation gives CASTLTALPNTGELFF.

The chain links TRBV27 to TRBJ1-2; D is unresolved. The ends were cut back, 2 bases at V and 0 bases at J, with 10 bases in the middle. The germline V gene encodes CDR1 MNHEY and CDR2 SMNVEV (reference sequence). The CDR3 loop spans 15 amino acids. The CDR3 DNA reads TGTGCCAGCAGTTTAAAACGGGATACTAACTATGGCTACACCTTC. Translating it yields CASSLKRDTNYGYTF.

The chain recombines TRBV30 with TRBJ1-3; D unresolved. This CDR3 contains 16 residues. Trimming pared 2 bases from V and 0 bases from J, leaving 14 bases between. CDR1 is GTSNPN, CDR2 SVGIG, per germline (reference sequence). CDR3: CAWSFQSGLSGNTIYF. The CDR3 DNA sequence: TGTGCCTGGAGTTTTCAGTCGGGCCTCTCTGGAAACACCATATATTTT. The full variable domain, with the rest looked up from reference TRBV30 and TRBJ1-3, is SQTIHQWPATLVQPVGSPLSLECTVEGTSNPNLYWYRQAAGRGLQLLFYSVGIGQISSEVPQNLSASRPQDRQFILSSKKLLLSDSGFYLCAWSFQSGLSGNTIYFGEGSWLTVV.

This chain links TRBV4-3 with TRBJ2-7; 7 nucleotides line up with TRBD2. The V and J ends lost 0 bases and 1 base, in that order; junction bases with no gene match: 6. Per germline, CDR1 LGHNA and CDR2 YSLEER. The CDR3 contains 16 residues. Here the CDR3 reads CASSQEVPGGSYEQYF. In DNA form, the CDR3 reads TGCGCCAGCAGCCAAGAGGTGCCGGGAGGTTCCTACGAGCAGTACTTC.

The V gene is TRBV28, the J gene TRBJ2-7; 7 bases match TRBD1. This CDR3 spans 13 amino acids. In germline, CDR1 is MDHEN, CDR2 SYDVKM. J gave up 3 bases and V 7 bases, and 6 bases lay outside the gene matches. The CDR3 reads CASIGDSHYEQYF. The CDR3 region has the DNA TGTGCCAGCATTGGGGACAGTCACTACGAGCAGTACTTC.

This clone was recorded only once. The junction does not match germline at one end; this may be a read error. Other DNA sequences of this sample code for an identical CDR3. This chain links TRBV28 with TRBJ1-4, with TRBD1 identical over 7 bases. The CDR3 runs to 16 residues. The germline CDR1 and CDR2 sequences are MDHEN and SYDVKM. In nucleotides, the CDR3 is TGTGCCAGCAGTCCGTCACAGGGGTCAACTAATGAAAAACTGTTCTTT. Translated: CASSPSQGSTNEKLFF.

The rearrangement links TRBV5-1 to TRBJ1-2, with D maybe TRBD1 (6 bases). The CDR3 runs 14 residues. The germline gives CDR1 SGHRS, CDR2 YFSETQ. Trimming took off 0 bases at V and 6 bases at J, with 12 bases between the two ends. Here the CDR3 reads CASSLDQGYDGYTF. CDR3 sequence (DNA): TGCGCCAGCAGCTTGGACCAGGGGTATGATGGCTACACCTTC.

J is TRBJ2-2 and V is TRBV9; D is perhaps TRBD1 or TRBD2 (5 bases each). This CDR3 spans 14 amino acids. Trimming cost V 6 bases and J 5 bases, with 14 bases left between them. The V gene's germline CDR1 is SGDLS and CDR2 YYNGEE. CDR3 sequence: CASTQTEGTGELFF. The CDR3 coding sequence is TGTGCCAGCACCCAGACTGAGGGGACCGGGGAGCTGTTTTTT.

The chain combines TRBV10-3 with TRBJ1-1, with TRBD1 matching 7 bases. Germline lookup yields CDR1 ENHRY and CDR2 SYGVKD. The ends lost 9 bases at V and 5 bases at J; junction bases unmatched: 6. The CDR3 extends over 12 amino acids. The DNA for the CDR3 is TGTGCCATGTCAGGGGGTCGAACTGAAGCTTTCTTT. This gives the protein CAMSGGRTEAFF.

The chain employs TRBV5-4 and TRBJ2-1; D might be TRBD2 (6 bases). CDR3 length: 15 residues. V was trimmed by 3 bases and J by 0 bases, leaving 10 bases between them. Germline-derived CDR1 and CDR2 are SGHNT and YYREEE (reference sequence). Here the CDR3 DNA reads TGTGCCAGCAGCTCCACTAGCCGCTCCTACAATGAGCAGTTCTTC. Its translation is CASSSTSRSYNEQFF.

The chain employs TRBV27 and TRBJ1-2; 8 bases are a match to TRBD1. V shed 6 bases, J shed 2 bases, and the junction held 8 bases outside the gene matches. CDR3 length: 15 residues. Germline V gives CDR1 MNHEY, CDR2 SMNVEV (reference sequence). The CDR3 nucleotides are TGTGCCAGCAGCCCAACCGGGACAGGAAACTATGGCTACACCTTC. Residues: CASSPTGTGNYGYTF.

The rearrangement joins TRBV5-1 to TRBJ1-1; 12 nucleotides match TRBD1. After removal of 4 bases from V and 4 bases from J, the junction contained 5 bases not matched to a gene. This CDR3 region has 15 residues. Germline loops: CDR1 SGHRS, CDR2 YFSETQ. The CDR3: CASSSGTGGGTEAFF. The CDR3 nucleotides are TGCGCCAGCAGCAGTGGGACAGGGGGCGGCACTGAAGCTTTCTTT. Complete variable domain (other parts from reference TRBV5-1 and TRBJ1-1): KAGVTQTPRYLIKTRGQQVTLSCSPISGHRSVSWYQQTPGQGLQFLFEYFSETQRNKGNFPGRFSGRQFSNSRSEMNVSTLELGDSALYLCASSSGTGGGTEAFFGQGTRLTVV.

V usage is TRBV4-3 and J usage is TRBJ1-4, with 9 bases fitting TRBD1. The ends lost 0 bases at V and 8 bases at J; junction bases unmatched: 7. Germline CDR1 LGHNA, CDR2 YSLEER. The length of the CDR3 is 16 residues. The CDR3 region is CASSQDRGQGREKLFF. For the CDR3, the DNA is TGCGCCAGCAGCCAAGATAGGGGACAGGGACGAGAAAAACTGTTTTTT.